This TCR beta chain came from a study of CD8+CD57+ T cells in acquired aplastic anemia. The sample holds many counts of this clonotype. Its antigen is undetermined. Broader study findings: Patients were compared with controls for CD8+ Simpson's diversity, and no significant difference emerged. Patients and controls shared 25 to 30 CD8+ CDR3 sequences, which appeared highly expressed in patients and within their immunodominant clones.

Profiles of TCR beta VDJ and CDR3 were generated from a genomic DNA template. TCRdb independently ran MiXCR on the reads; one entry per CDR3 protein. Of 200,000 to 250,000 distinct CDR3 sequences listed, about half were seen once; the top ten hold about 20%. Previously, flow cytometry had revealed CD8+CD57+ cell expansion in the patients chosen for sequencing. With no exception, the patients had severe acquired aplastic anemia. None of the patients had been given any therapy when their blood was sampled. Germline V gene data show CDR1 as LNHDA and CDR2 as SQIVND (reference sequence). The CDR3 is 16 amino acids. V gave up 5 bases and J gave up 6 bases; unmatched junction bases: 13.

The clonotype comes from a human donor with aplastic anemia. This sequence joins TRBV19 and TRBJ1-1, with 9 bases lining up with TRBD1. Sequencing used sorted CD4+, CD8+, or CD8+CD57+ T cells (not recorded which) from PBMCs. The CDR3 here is CASSFYPGQGLSEAFF. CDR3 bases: TGTGCCAGTAGTTTCTATCCGGGACAGGGATTGTCTGAAGCTTTCTTT.